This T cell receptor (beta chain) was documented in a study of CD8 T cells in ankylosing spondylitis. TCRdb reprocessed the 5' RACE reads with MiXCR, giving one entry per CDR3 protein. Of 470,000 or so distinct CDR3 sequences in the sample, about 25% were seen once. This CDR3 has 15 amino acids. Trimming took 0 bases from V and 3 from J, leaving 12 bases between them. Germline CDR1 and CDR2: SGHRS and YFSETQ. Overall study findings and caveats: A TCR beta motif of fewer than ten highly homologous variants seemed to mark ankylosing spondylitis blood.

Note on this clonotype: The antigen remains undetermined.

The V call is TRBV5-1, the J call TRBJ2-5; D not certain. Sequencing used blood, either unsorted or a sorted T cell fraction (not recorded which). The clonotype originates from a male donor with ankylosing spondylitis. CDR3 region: CASSLVTDGKETQYF. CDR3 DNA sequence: TGCGCCAGCAGCTTGGTTACCGATGGAAAAGAGACCCAGTACTTC.